The source of this T cell receptor beta chain is a study of blood T cell repertoires in COVID-19. Trimming pared 4 bases from V and 3 bases from J, leaving 8 bases between. The germline V gene encodes CDR1 SGHKS and CDR2 YYEKEE (reference sequence). The CDR3 runs 13 residues. Sequenced by immunoSEQ multiplex PCR; TCRdb stores in-frame clones only, minus some. This sample yields some 200,000 clones, of which under 85% are seen a single time; over 6% belongs to the top ten. The origin of this receptor is an elderly woman with COVID-19, enrolled during active disease. The sample taken for sequencing was peripheral blood. This rearrangement joins TRBV5-5 to TRBJ1-5, with no clear D. CDR3 sequence (DNA): TGTGCCAGCAGCCCCGACACCAATCAGCCCCAGCATTTT. Protein: CASSPDTNQPQHF.